The rows below give T cell receptor beta chains drawn from one sample of a study of shared clonotypes between healthy human individuals. The data were produced by immunoSEQ multiplex PCR, yet TCRdb's version contains in-frame clones alone and is incomplete. Of about 2,200,000 clones listed, 85% to 95% are singletons. Sequences were obtained from naive CD8+ T cells from PBMCs. The origin of the receptors is a man aged 18-30 years in good health. Some clones in this sample may be carry-over from other donors' samples. The CDR3 runs from the conserved cysteine through the conserved F or W. The D gene is left open where the match is weak.

TRBV6-5	-	TRBJ1-1	CASSYGGMNTEAFF	TGTGCCAGCAGTTACGGGGGGATGAACACTGAAGCTTTCTTT
TRBV7-9	-	TRBJ1-2	CASSPDTWGYGYTF	TGTGCCAGCAGTCCGGACACTTGGGGGTATGGCTACACCTTC
TRBV4-3	-	TRBJ2-7	CASSQGQGRSYEQYF	TGCGCCAGCAGCCAGGGGCAGGGGAGATCCTACGAGCAGTACTTC
TRBV29-1	-	TRBJ2-7	CSVGRGKTTSHEQYF	TGCAGCGTCGGGCGGGGAAAGACTACGTCTCACGAGCAGTACTTC
TRBV27	-	TRBJ2-1	CASSFLGLSIGEQFF	TGTGCCAGCAGTTTTCTAGGGCTGTCTATAGGGGAGCAGTTCTTC
TRBV2	TRBD2	TRBJ2-3	CASSDPGLADTDTQYF	TGTGCCAGCAGTGATCCGGGACTAGCGGACACAGATACGCAGTATTTT
TRBV5-4	TRBD2	TRBJ2-1	CASGPGTSSYNEQFF	TGTGCCAGCGGACCCGGGACTAGCTCCTACAATGAGCAGTTCTTC
TRBV10-3	TRBD2	TRBJ2-2	CAISEPSGMGPGTGELFF	TGTGCCATCAGTGAACCTAGCGGTATGGGGCCTGGCACCGGGGAGCTGTTTTTT
TRBV11-1	TRBD2	TRBJ2-1	CASSLAASGPYNEQFF	TGTGCCAGCAGCTTAGCCGCTAGCGGGCCCTACAATGAGCAGTTCTTC
TRBV28	-	TRBJ2-7	CASSFTDEQYF	TGTGCCAGCAGTTTTACAGACGAGCAGTACTTC
TRBV27	TRBD1	TRBJ2-1	CASSLRLAGGMDEQFF	TGTGCCAGCAGTTTAAGGTTGGCAGGGGGTATGGATGAGCAGTTCTTC
TRBV11-2	-	TRBJ2-7	CASSLRNEDEQYF	TGTGCCAGCAGCTTAAGAAACGAAGACGAGCAGTACTTC
TRBV19	TRBD2	TRBJ2-1	CASSIGLAGGPSGDEQFF	TGTGCCAGTAGTATTGGGCTAGCGGGAGGGCCCTCTGGGGATGAGCAGTTCTTC
TRBV7-3	-	TRBJ2-7	CASSPTRGSYEQYF	TGTGCCAGCAGCCCTACTAGGGGGTCCTACGAGCAGTACTTC
TRBV7-3	TRBD1	TRBJ1-1	CASSLHPTGTTEAFF	TGTGCCAGCAGCTTACACCCGACAGGGACCACTGAAGCTTTCTTT
TRBV28	-	TRBJ1-4	CASTSTIPRSDEKLFF	TGTGCCAGCACCTCGACCATTCCCCGGTCGGACGAAAAACTGTTTTTT
TRBV5-1	TRBD1	TRBJ2-7	CASSFFGDRGPEQYF	TGCGCCAGCAGCTTCTTCGGGGACAGGGGGCCCGAGCAGTACTTC
TRBV2	-	TRBJ1-1	CATLQGAFF	TGTGCCACGCTTCAGGGAGCTTTCTTT
TRBV10-3	TRBD1	TRBJ2-2	CAISETPGQGATMNTGELFF	TGTGCCATCAGTGAAACTCCGGGACAGGGGGCGACGATGAACACCGGGGAGCTGTTTTTT
TRBV5-1	-	TRBJ2-3	CASSSLWGADGDTQYF	TGCGCCAGCAGCTCGCTTTGGGGGGCCGACGGCGATACGCAGTATTTT
TRBV7-9	-	TRBJ2-7	CASSYPGDEQYF	TGTGCCAGCAGCTATCCCGGGGACGAGCAGTACTTC
TRBV10-1	-	TRBJ2-3	CASSDLRATSTDTQYF	TGCGCCAGCAGTGACCTCAGGGCTACTAGCACAGATACGCAGTATTTT
TRBV13	TRBD1	TRBJ2-7	CASSRTTGSTYEQYF	TGTGCCAGCAGCCGTACGACAGGGTCGACCTACGAGCAGTACTTC
TRBV19	-	TRBJ2-7	CASSSLPGPFDEQYF	TGTGCCAGTAGTAGTCTTCCCGGGCCCTTCGACGAGCAGTACTTC
TRBV27	-	TRBJ2-1	CASSIQGISYNEQFF	TGTGCCAGCAGTATACAGGGTATCTCCTACAATGAGCAGTTCTTC